Listed below are T cell receptor beta chains from one sample, sequenced in a study of TIL therapy for anti-PD-1-resistant metastatic lung cancer. Method: immunoSEQ multiplex PCR; TCRdb's copy keeps in-frame clones and lacks some. This sample has approximately 95,000 clones; roughly 65% occur once, and the top ten carry 11%. Here the sequenced sample was tumor tissue, taken at baseline. The receptors here all came from a person aged 25 to 85 with non-small cell lung cancer. CDR3s leave out the opening cysteine and the closing phenylalanine or tryptophan. Clone size is shown for a subset of rows, as once, few, many or a class of expanded clone.

>11|.|TRBJ2-7|TRBV24-1
ATSPGQPYEQY
>14|.|TRBJ1-1|TRBV6-2/TRBV6-3
ASSPGGGQANTEAF
>11|.|TRBJ2-7|TRBV29-1
SVDWDRGSEQY
>13|.|TRBJ1-2|TRBV6-5
ASSRADSRSRGYT
>14|.|TRBJ2-2|TRBV7-3
ASSSTGGGGTGELF
>12|.|TRBJ1-2|TRBV11-2
ASSLNPGLNGYT
>9|.|TRBJ2-2|TRBV20-1
SAERTGELF
>10|few|TRBJ2-7|TRBV5-1
ASNRQGGEQY
>14|.|TRBJ2-1|TRBV7-8
ASSLAEAGGLNEQF
>12|few|TRBJ2-2|TRBV2
ASTIRGVTGELF
>13|once|TRBJ1-4|TRBV28
ASTEGGGGKEKLF
>14|few|TRBJ2-1|TRBV6-2/TRBV6-3
ASSYAGSLSYNEQF
>12|.|TRBJ2-1|TRBV10-1
ASSGRGTAEEQF
>14|once|TRBJ2-7|TRBV7-2
ASSRTSGTSSYEQY
>13|once|TRBJ2-3|TRBV27
ASRWGLAGRDTQY
>12|few|TRBJ2-7|TRBV6-2/TRBV6-3
ASSRTQGPYEQY
>13|.|TRBJ2-7|TRBV6-1
ASSEGGTGSHEQY
>13|.|TRBJ1-2|TRBV7-9
ASSLPQGRNYGYT
>13|few|TRBJ2-7|TRBV5-4
ASSRGIVDSYEQY
>13|few|TRBJ1-3|TRBV5-5
ASSLALSSGNTIY
>11|.|TRBJ2-5|TRBV30
AWTGQWQETQY
>11|.|TRBJ2-2|TRBV16
ASSQLGTGELF
>12|few|TRBJ1-6|TRBV27
ASSFSRINSPLH
>14|.|TRBJ1-5|TRBV30
AWSEGQAESNQPQH
>10|.|TRBJ2-4|TRBV19
ASSISGNIQY
>12|.|TRBJ2-3|TRBV28
ASSLAGVQDTQY
>12|few|TRBJ1-2|TRBV5-1
ASSLEGVNYGYT
>11|.|TRBJ1-2|TRBV24-1
ATSDRASEGYT
>10|.|TRBJ1-5|TRBV6-2/TRBV6-3
ASSYQGQPQH
>12|.|TRBJ2-1|TRBV28
ASRNSGIYNEQF
>12|.|TRBJ1-2|TRBV29-1
SVEPLGAAYGYT
>10|.|TRBJ2-3|TRBV6-5
ASSSPSDTQY
>13|once|TRBJ1-1|TRBV7-3
ASSLSRTVNTEAF
>15|.|TRBJ2-1|TRBV15
ATSNRDYRPGHNEQF
>12|.|TRBJ2-7|TRBV30
ACLPSTSLYEQY